This T cell receptor (beta chain) was captured by sequencing in a study of CD8+ T cells in alopecia areata (dated by TCRdb to 2016 to 2019). With respect to the entire study: High-throughput TCRbeta sequencing was used to examine T cell clonal expansion in alopecia areata in both the C3H/HeJ mouse model and human patients. On the human side, TCRbeta sequencing was run on scalp tissue and on sorted CD4+ and CD8+ peripheral blood T cells from healthy controls and from alopecia areata patients with either patchy or totalis/universalis disease. Scalp clonality was compared among normal scalp (n=4), patchy alopecia areata scalp (n=8), and alopecia totalis/universalis scalp (n=8). RNA came from the PAXgene miRNA kit for fixed scalp, the miRNeasy kit for PBMCs, and the RNeasy kit for mouse skin. TCRbeta CDR3 regions were amplified by immunoSEQ multiplex PCR with 35 Vbeta forward and 13 Jbeta reverse primers.

The germline V gene (reference sequence) specifies DFQATT as CDR1 and SNEGSKA as CDR2. Measured from the cysteine to the phenylalanine, the CDR3 is 11 residues long. CDR3 DNA is the only sequence kept; it has 33 bases, read in frame from the first base. V gives up 6 bases and J gives up 8 bases, and the segment between their germline ends measures 13 bases. This clone appeared once. What antigen it recognizes has not been identified. Per-base qualities were not stored, and no clone one base away is much larger. Preparation of the library involved the immunoSEQ multiplex PCR assay. For TCR sequencing, RNA was extracted from every sample and reverse transcribed into cDNA to serve as template. SuperScript III was used to make first-strand cDNA, primed with a 2:1 mix of oligo-dT and random hexamers. A synthetic immune receptor repertoire was used to assess amplification bias, and residual bias was removed computationally. For the original study's pipeline: After raw reads were preprocessed to remove errors, the CDR3 was defined following IMGT conventions as running from the conserved cysteine to phenylalanine. Clonality was computed as 1 minus the Shannon entropy, with the entropy normalized by log2 of the number of productive unique TCRs. Whether scalp clones were CD4 or CD8 was inferred by matching scalp TCRbeta sequences against CD4 and CD8 repertoires sorted from blood. The source is immuneACCESS, and TCRdb retained only in-frame sequences with V and J called. Part of the clones is not carried over; for the studies checked, unresolved V genes explain less than half of this, and the remainder is unexplained. V and J calls and clone size are as listed in that table; D and trimming were resolved from the DNA. In all, the sample holds about 140,000 clones, and around 55% of those were seen once. The ten top clones hold approximately 4.8% of the sample.

PBMCs were separated by density centrifugation and stained for CD3, CD4 and CD8, after which CD4+ and CD8+ T cells were sorted on a FACSAria. Unaffected controls provided scalp biopsies and blood samples. Summary of the overall study and its limitations: Compared with normal scalp, lesional scalp, particularly in alopecia totalis/universalis, had higher clonality and more expanded CD8+ clones, which suggests antigenic drive. Unlike mouse skin, where gammadelta T cells dominate, normal human skin contains resident alphabeta T cells that get sequenced too, which complicates analysis of the scalp TCR repertoire. Compared with mice, TCR sequences shared between patients were less clear, possibly partly because of HLA diversity across the patient population.

The material sequenced was CD4+ T cells sorted from blood. This clonotype was obtained from a human donor in good health. Rearrangement joined TRBV20-1 to TRBJ1-2; no D gene can be assigned with confidence. The CDR3 corresponds to CSARIGGGYTF. The DNA is TGCAGTGCGCGCATAGGTGGAGGCTACACCTTC.